This passage covers 5 T cell receptor beta chains from one sample sequenced in a study of T cells and copy number aberrations in small-cell lung cancer (dated by TCRdb to the early 2020s). The library was generated by the immunoSEQ multiplex PCR assay. This is the immuneACCESS table as TCRdb keeps it, with only in-frame sequences that have V and J called. A part of the clones is gone; compared with another copy, unresolved V genes explain less than half, and the rest is unexplained. For this sample there are about 6,600 clones; approximately 79% appear just once. The leading ten clones occupy around 9.9% of the sample. The sequencing sample was made of normal tissue next to the tumor. The receptors were sampled from a woman aged 70-85 years with small cell lung cancer. Some clones in this sample may be carry-over from other donors' samples.

This clone came up a few times. The chain links TRBV10-3 to TRBJ1-1; D call uncertain. Germline V CDR1 and CDR2: ENHRY, SYGVKD. The CDR3 is made up of 11 amino acids. Trimming stripped 2 bases from V and 14 bases from J, with 12 bases between. This CDR3 is CAISEAGSCFF. DNA of the CDR3: TGTGCCATCAGTGAGGCGGGTAGCTGCTTCTTT.

This clone was found a few times. The rearrangement joins TRBV2 to TRBJ1-2; D is possibly TRBD1 (5 bases). The CDR3 runs 15 residues. Trimming left V 10 bases short and J 1 base short, with 19 bases between. Germline values: CDR1 SNHLY, CDR2 FYNNEI. The CDR3 DNA follows: TGTGCCACCCAGCCGGGGCCAGCCAATAACTATGGCTACACCTTC. Its translation: CATQPGPANNYGYTF.

This clone was seen only a few times. The chain joins TRBV5-1 to TRBJ2-3; D may be TRBD2 (5 bases). Germline loops: CDR1 SGHRS, CDR2 YFSETQ. The CDR3 has 14 amino acids. Trimming took off 5 bases at V and 0 bases at J, with 10 bases between the two ends. This chain's CDR3 is CASRFGGSTDTQYF. Here the CDR3 DNA reads TGCGCCAGCAGGTTCGGAGGTAGCACAGATACGCAGTATTTT.

The V gene is TRBV6-5, the J gene TRBJ1-2; D call uncertain. CDR1 is MNHEY and CDR2 is SVGAGI in the germline V gene. This CDR3 is built from 16 residues. The V gene lost 4 bases and the J gene lost 5 bases, with 20 bases spanning the gap. The CDR3 here is CASSLSSAQPLYGYTF. The CDR3 DNA reads as TGTGCCAGCAGTTTATCCTCGGCTCAGCCCCTTTATGGCTACACCTTC.

V and J are TRBV7-6 and TRBJ2-1, with 9 bases fitting TRBD2. The V gene's germline CDR1 is SGHVS and CDR2 FNYEAQ. The CDR3 has 13 residues. V shed 5 bases and J 9 bases; nucleotides not matched to a gene: 5. In DNA form, the CDR3 reads TGTGCCAGCAGCCTCCGCGGGGGGGCTGAGCAGTTCTTC. Its protein product is CASSLRGGAEQFF.